This T cell receptor beta chain stems from a study of T and B cells in COVID-19 patients. Across the study: COVID-19 patients gave peripheral blood either during active infection or after recovery. Study-level points and caveats: Symptomatic-phase blood samples from mildly ill patients and early samples from severe cases were scarce.

In regard to this clonotype: The target antigen is unknown.

This CDR3 has 13 amino acids. V was trimmed by 3 bases and J by 4 bases, leaving 6 bases between them. The germline V gene encodes CDR1 LGHNA and CDR2 YSLEER. Blood genomic DNA input for TRB amplification was about 250-500 ng. TRB rearrangements were amplified by multiplex PCR with BIOMED2 TRB-A/B primers. In TCRdb, the multiplex PCR reads were re-called with MiXCR into one record per CDR3 protein. This repertoire shows tens of thousands of distinct CDR3 sequences, 32% found once; its top ten account for around 1.6%. The V gene is TRBV4-3, the J gene TRBJ2-2; the D is unclear. The sequenced sample consisted of blood. The clonotype originates from a human donor who had recovered from COVID-19. CDR3 nucleotides: TGCGCCAGCAGCCACCGGAGCACCGGGGAGCTGTTTTTT. Translation gives CASSHRSTGELFF.